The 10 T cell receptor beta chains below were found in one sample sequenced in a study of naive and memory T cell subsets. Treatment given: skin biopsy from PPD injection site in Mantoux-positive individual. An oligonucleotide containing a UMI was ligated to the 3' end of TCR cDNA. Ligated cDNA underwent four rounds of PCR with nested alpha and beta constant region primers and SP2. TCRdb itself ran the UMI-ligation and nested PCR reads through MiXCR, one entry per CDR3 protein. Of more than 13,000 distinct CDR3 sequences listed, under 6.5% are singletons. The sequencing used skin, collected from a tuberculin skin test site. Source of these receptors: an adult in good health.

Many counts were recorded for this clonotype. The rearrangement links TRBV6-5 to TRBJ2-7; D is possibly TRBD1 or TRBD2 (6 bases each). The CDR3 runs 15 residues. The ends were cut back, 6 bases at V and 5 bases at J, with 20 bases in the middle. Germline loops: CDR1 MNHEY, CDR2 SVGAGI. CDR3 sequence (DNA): TGTGCCAGCAGATACGTCGGGGGCGCCTTGGACGAGCAGTACTTC. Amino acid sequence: CASRYVGGALDEQYF.

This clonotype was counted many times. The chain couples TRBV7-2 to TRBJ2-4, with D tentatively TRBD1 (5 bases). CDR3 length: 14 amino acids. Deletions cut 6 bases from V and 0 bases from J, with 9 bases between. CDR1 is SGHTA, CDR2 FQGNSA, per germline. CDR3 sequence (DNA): TGTGCCAGCAGTTCCCAGGGAGCCAAAAACATTCAGTACTTC. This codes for CASSSQGAKNIQYF.

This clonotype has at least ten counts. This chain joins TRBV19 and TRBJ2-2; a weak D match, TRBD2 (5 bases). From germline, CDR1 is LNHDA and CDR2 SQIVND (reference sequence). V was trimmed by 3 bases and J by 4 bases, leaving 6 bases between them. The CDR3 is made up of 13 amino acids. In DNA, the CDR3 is TGTGCCAGTAGTATTCGGGGCACCGGGGAGCTGTTTTTT. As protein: CASSIRGTGELFF.

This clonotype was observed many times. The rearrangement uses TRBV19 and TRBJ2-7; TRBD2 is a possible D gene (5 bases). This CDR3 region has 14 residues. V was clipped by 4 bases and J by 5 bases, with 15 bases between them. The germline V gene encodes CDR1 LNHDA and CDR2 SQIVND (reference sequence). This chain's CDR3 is CASSKLGARDEQYF. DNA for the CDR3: TGTGCCAGTAGTAAGCTGGGAGCGAGGGACGAGCAGTACTTC.

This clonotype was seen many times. The CDR3 loop is CSANEIGSSYNSPLHF. For the CDR3, the DNA is TGCAGTGCTAATGAGATCGGAAGCTCCTATAATTCACCCCTCCACTTT. The chain combines TRBV20-1 with TRBJ1-6; D unresolved. CDR1 DFQATT and CDR2 SNEGSKA come from the germline V gene (reference sequence). The CDR3 is made up of 16 amino acids. V gave up 4 bases and J gave up 0 bases, with 13 bases separating them.

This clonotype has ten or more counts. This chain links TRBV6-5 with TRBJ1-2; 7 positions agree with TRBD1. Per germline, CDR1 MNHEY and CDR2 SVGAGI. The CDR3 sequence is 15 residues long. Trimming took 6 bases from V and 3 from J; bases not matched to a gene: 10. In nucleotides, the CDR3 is TGTGCCAGCAGGCGTCGAGCAGGGGGTGACTATGGCTACACCTTC. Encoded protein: CASRRRAGGDYGYTF.

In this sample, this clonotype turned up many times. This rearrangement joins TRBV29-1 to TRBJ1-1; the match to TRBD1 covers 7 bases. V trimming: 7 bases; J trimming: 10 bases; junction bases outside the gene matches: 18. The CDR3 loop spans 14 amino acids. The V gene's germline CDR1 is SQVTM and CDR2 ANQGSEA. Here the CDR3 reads CSAPEEDRVAPAFF. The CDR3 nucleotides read TGCAGCGCCCCAGAGGAAGACAGGGTAGCCCCAGCTTTCTTT.

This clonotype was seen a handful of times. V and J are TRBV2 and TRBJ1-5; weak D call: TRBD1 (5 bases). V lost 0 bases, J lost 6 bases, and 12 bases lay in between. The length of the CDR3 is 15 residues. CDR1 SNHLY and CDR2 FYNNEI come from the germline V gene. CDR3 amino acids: CASSEASGRSQPQHF. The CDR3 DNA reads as TGTGCCAGCAGTGAAGCGTCAGGGAGGTCTCAGCCCCAGCATTTT.

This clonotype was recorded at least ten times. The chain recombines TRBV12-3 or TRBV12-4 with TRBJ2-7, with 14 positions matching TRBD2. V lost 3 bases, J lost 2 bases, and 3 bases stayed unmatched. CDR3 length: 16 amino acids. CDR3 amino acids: CASSLGLAGATYEQYF. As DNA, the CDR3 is TGTGCCAGCAGTTTGGGACTAGCGGGGGCAACCTACGAGCAGTACTTC.

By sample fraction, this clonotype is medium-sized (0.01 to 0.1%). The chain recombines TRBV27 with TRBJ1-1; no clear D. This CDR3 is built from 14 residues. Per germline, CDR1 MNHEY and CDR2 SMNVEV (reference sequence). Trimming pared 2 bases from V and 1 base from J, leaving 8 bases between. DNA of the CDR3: TGTGCCAGCAGTTTAAGGGTGTCGAACACTGAAGCTTTCTTT. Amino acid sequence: CASSLRVSNTEAFF.